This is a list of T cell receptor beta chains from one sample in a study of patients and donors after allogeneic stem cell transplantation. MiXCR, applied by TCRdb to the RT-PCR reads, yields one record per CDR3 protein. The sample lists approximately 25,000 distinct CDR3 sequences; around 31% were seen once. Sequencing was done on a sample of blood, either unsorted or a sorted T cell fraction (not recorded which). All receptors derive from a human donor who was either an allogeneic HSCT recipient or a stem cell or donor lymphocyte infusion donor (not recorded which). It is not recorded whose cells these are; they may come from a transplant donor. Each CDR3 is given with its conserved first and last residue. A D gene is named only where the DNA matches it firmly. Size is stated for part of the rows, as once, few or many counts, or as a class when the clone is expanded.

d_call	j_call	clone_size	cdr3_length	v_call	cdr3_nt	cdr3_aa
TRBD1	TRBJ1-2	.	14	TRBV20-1	TGCAGTGCTAGCGGGACAGTTTATAACTATGGCTACACCTTC	CSASGTVYNYGYTF
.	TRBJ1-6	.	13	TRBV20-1	TGCAGTGCTAGACTGGGGCGGGATTCACCCCTCCACTTT	CSARLGRDSPLHF
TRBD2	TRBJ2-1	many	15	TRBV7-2	TGTGCCAGCAGCCGTAATAGCGGGGGGGTCAATGAGCAGTTCTTC	CASSRNSGGVNEQFF
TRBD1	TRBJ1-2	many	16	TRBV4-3	TGCGCCAGCAGCCAGGCCCTCTTGACAGGGGGCAATGGCTACACCTTC	CASSQALLTGGNGYTF
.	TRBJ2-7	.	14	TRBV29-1	TGCAGCGTTGAAGATCCCAGGGGCGGCTACGAGCAGTACTTC	CSVEDPRGGYEQYF
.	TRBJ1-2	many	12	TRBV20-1	TGCAGTGCTAGACAGGGCAACTATGGCTACACCTTC	CSARQGNYGYTF
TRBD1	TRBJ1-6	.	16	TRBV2	TGTGCCAGCAATAAACCGCAGGGACAGGGGAATTCACCCCTCCACTTT	CASNKPQGQGNSPLHF
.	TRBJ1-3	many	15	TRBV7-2	TGTGCCAGCAGCTTAGCGGCAGGCTCTGGAAACACCATATATTTT	CASSLAAGSGNTIYF
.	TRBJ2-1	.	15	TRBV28	TGTGCCAGCAGTTTAACAGGGAGCTCCTACAATGAGCAGTTCTTC	CASSLTGSSYNEQFF
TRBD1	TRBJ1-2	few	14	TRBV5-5	TGTGCCAGCAGCTTGACGGGACAGAACTATGGCTACACCTTC	CASSLTGQNYGYTF
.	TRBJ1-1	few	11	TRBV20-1	TGCAGTGCTAGGCTCAACACTGAAGCTTTCTTT	CSARLNTEAFF
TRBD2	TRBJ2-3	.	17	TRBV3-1	TGTGCCAGCAGCCAGAGAGCGGGGGGGCTCGTCACAGATACGCAGTATTTT	CASSQRAGGLVTDTQYF
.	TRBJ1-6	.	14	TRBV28	TGTGCCAGCACCAACACAGGCTATAATTCACCCCTCCACTTT	CASTNTGYNSPLHF
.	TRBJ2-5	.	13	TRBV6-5	TGTGCCAGCACTCAGAGGGTGCATGGGACCCAGTACTTC	CASTQRVHGTQYF
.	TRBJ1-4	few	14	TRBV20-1	TGCAGTGCTAGAGAAAGGGTGGTTAATGAAAAACTGTTTTTT	CSARERVVNEKLFF
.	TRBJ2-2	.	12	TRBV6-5	TGTGCCAGCAGTTACGACACCGGGGAGCTGTTTTTT	CASSYDTGELFF
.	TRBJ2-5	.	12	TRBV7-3	TGTGCCAGCAGCTTTCCCGGGGGGACCCAGTACTTC	CASSFPGGTQYF
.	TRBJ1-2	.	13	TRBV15	TGTGCCACCAGCAGAGATTCAGGCTATGGCTACACCTTC	CATSRDSGYGYTF
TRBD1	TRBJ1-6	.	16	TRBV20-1	TGCAGTGCTAGGGAATTGGACAGGGCCTTTAATTCACCCCTCCACTTT	CSARELDRAFNSPLHF
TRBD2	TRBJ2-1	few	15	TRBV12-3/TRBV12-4	TGTGCCAGCACCACTTCGGGGGGGCTACGAAATGAGCAGTTCTTC	CASTTSGGLRNEQFF
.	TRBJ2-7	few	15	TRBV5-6	TGTGCCAGCAGCTTGGTAGGCAGGCCTTCTGGGGAGCAGTACTTC	CASSLVGRPSGEQYF
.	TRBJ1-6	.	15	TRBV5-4	TGTGCCAGCAGCTTACCGGGACGGAATAATTCACCCCTCCACTTT	CASSLPGRNNSPLHF
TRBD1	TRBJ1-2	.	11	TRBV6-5	TGTGCCAGCAGTACAGGGGGAGTCTACACCTTC	CASSTGGVYTF
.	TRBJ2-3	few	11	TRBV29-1	TGCAGCGTTGGGGACACGGATACGCAGTATTTT	CSVGDTDTQYF
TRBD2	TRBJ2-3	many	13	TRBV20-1	TGCAGTATCGGCCTAGCGGGGGCAGATACGCAGTATTTT	CSIGLAGADTQYF
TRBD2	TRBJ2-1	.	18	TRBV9	TGTGCCAGCAGCGAAAGCCCCCCGGGACTAGCGGGGGGAGATGAGCAGTTCTTC	CASSESPPGLAGGDEQFF
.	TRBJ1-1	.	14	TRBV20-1	TGCAGTGCTTCGGGACCCTTAGGGGTCACTGAAGCTTTCTTT	CSASGPLGVTEAFF
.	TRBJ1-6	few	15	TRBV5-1	TGCGCCAGCAGCTTGGAACAGGCGTATAATTCACCCCTCCACTTT	CASSLEQAYNSPLHF
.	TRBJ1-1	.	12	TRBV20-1	TGCAGTGCTAGAGGGACTAATATTGAAGCTTTCTTT	CSARGTNIEAFF
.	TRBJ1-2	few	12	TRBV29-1	TGCAGCGTTGAGAGACTGTTCTATGGCTACACCTTC	CSVERLFYGYTF
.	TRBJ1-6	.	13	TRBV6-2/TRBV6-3	TGTGCCAGCAGTTACGGACGAAATTCACCCCTCCACTTT	CASSYGRNSPLHF
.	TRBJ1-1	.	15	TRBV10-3	TGTGCCATCAGTGAGGGATACAGGATGAACACTGAAGCTTTCTTT	CAISEGYRMNTEAFF
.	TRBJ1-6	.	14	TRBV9	TGTGCCAGCAGCGCCCACAGGATTAATTCACCCCTCCACTTT	CASSAHRINSPLHF
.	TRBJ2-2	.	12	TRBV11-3	TGTGCCAGCAGCCCCCGTCCCGGGGAGCTGTTTTTT	CASSPRPGELFF
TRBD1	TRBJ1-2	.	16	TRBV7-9	TGTGCCAGCAGCGGTGGACAGGGAAGGGGTATATGGGGCTACACCTTC	CASSGGQGRGIWGYTF
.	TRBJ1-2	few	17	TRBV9	TGTGCCAGCAGCGTACGTGGGACAAGAATACTTAACTATGGCTACACCTTC	CASSVRGTRILNYGYTF
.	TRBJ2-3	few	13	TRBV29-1	TGCAGCGTTGCCACTAGAACCACAGATACGCAGTATTTT	CSVATRTTDTQYF
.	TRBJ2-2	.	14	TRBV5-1	TGCGCCAGCAGCTTGGCCGGGGGAACCGGGGAGCTGTTTTTT	CASSLAGGTGELFF
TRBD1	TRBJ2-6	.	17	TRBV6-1	TGTGCCAGCAGTAGGACAGGGGTCTACTCTGGGGCCAACGTCCTGACTTTC	CASSRTGVYSGANVLTF
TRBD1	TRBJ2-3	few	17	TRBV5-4	TGTGCCAGCAGCTTGTTTGGACAGGGGCCCTCAACAGATACGCAGTATTTT	CASSLFGQGPSTDTQYF
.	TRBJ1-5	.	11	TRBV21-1	TGTGCCAGCAGCTTGAATCAGCCCCAGCATTTT	CASSLNQPQHF
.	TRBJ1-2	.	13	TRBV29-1	TGCAGCGTTGAAGATAAAAAGGAATATGGCTACACCTTC	CSVEDKKEYGYTF
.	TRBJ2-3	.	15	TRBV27	TGTGCCAGCAGTTTAAGAGGTCAGTCCACAGATACGCAGTATTTT	CASSLRGQSTDTQYF
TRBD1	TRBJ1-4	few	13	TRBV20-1	TGCAGTGCGAGACAGGGGGCCATTGAAAAACTGTTTTTT	CSARQGAIEKLFF
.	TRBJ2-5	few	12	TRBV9	TGTGCCAGCAGCCTGGACAGCCAGACCCAGTACTTC	CASSLDSQTQYF
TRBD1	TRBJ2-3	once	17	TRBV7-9	TGTGCCAGCAGCTGGACATGGACAGGGCTAAGCACAGATACGCAGTATTTT	CASSWTWTGLSTDTQYF
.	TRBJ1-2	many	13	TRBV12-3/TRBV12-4	TGTGCCAGCAGTTTTCTGGGGCGCGATGGCTACACCTTC	CASSFLGRDGYTF
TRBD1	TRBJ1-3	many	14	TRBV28	TGTGCCAGCAGTTCCGGACAGGGTGGAAACACCATATATTTT	CASSSGQGGNTIYF
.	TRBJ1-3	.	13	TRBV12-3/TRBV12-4	TGTGCCAGCAGTTCCTGGACTCCAAGCGCCATATATTTT	CASSSWTPSAIYF
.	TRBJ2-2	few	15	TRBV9	TGTGCCAGCAGCGTAGCCGTGGCGAACACCGGGGAGCTGTTTTTT	CASSVAVANTGELFF
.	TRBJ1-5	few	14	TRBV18	TGTGCCAGCTCACCAGTAAGGGGCAATCAGCCCCAGCATTTT	CASSPVRGNQPQHF
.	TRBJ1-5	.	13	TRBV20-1	TGCAGTGCTACTAAGATCGGGGTACGGCCCCAGCATTTT	CSATKIGVRPQHF
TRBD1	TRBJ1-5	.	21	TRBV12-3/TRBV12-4	TGTGCCAGCAGTTTAGCGGTTAGGACAGGGTATCCCTCGGATCGCAATCAGCCCCAGCATTTT	CASSLAVRTGYPSDRNQPQHF
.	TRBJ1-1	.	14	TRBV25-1	TGTGCCAGCAGCTGGGACGTCCAGAACACTGAAGCTTTCTTT	CASSWDVQNTEAFF
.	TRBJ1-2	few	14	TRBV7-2	TGTGCCAGCAGCTTAGACCTCAGGGCCTATGGCTACACCTTC	CASSLDLRAYGYTF
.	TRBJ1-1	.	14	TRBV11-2	TGTGCCAGCAGCTTAGCCTCGGTGAACACTGAAGCTTTCTTT	CASSLASVNTEAFF